These 12 T cell receptor beta chains were sequenced from one sample in a study of blood T cell repertoires in COVID-19. Method: immunoSEQ multiplex PCR; TCRdb's copy keeps in-frame clones and lacks some. The sample lists 200,000 to 300,000 clones, about 85% occurring once. Sequenced material: peripheral blood. These receptors all stem from a man between 60 and 70 years old who had recovered from COVID-19.

The CDR3 reads CASSLVTSGGLEQFF. DNA for the CDR3: TGTGCCAGCAGCTTAGTAACTAGCGGGGGGCTTGAGCAGTTCTTC. The chain joins TRBV7-8 to TRBJ2-1; 12 bases are shared with TRBD2. Germline V gives CDR1 SGHVS, CDR2 FQNEAQ. J gave up 9 bases and V 1 base, and 4 bases lay outside the gene matches. This CDR3 region has 15 residues.

The gene calls are TRBV11-2 and TRBJ2-7, with TRBD2 matching over 11 bases. The CDR3 spans 17 residues. Germline V gene lookup returns CDR1 SGHAT and CDR2 FQNNGV. With V trimmed by 4 bases and J by 0 bases, 8 bases remained unmatched. CDR3 residues: CASSSTSGGPSSYEQYF. CDR3 sequence (DNA): TGTGCCAGCAGCTCAACTAGCGGGGGCCCTAGCTCCTACGAGCAGTACTTC.

This clone was seen once. This sequence joins TRBV20-1 and TRBJ2-5, with a weak D call TRBD1 (6 bases). The ends were cut back, 3 bases at V and 4 bases at J, with 6 bases in the middle. CDR1 is DFQATT and CDR2 is SNEGSKA in the germline V gene (reference sequence). The CDR3 is made up of 11 amino acids. The CDR3 nucleotides are TGCAGTGCTAGGACAGGAGAGACCCAGTACTTC. Translation: CSARTGETQYF.

The chain links TRBV28 to TRBJ1-4; no clear D gene. CDR3 length equals 15 residues. Germline CDR1 and CDR2: MDHEN and SYDVKM. Trimming removed 5 bases at V and 6 bases at J, with 16 bases between. The CDR3 DNA follows: TGTGCCAGCAGTGTGTCAGGAACGCCATATGAAAAACTGTTTTTT. This sequence encodes CASSVSGTPYEKLFF. Drawing the rest from reference TRBV28 and TRBJ1-4, the complete variable domain is DVKVTQSSRYLVKRTGEKVFLECVQDMDHENMFWYRQDPGLGLRLIYFSYDVKMKEKGDIPEGYSVSREKKERFSLILESASTNQTSMYLCASSVSGTPYEKLFFGSGTQLSVL.

The gene calls are TRBV5-1 and TRBJ1-4; TRBD1 matches at 7 bases. Germline lookup yields CDR1 SGHRS and CDR2 YFSETQ. V gave up 4 bases and J gave up 4 bases; unmatched junction bases: 10. CDR3 length: 16 amino acids. CDR3 coding DNA: TGCGCCAGCAGCCTGGAACCGGGACAGCGTAATGAAAAACTGTTTTTT. This gives the protein CASSLEPGQRNEKLFF.

V is TRBV6-2 or TRBV6-3 and J is TRBJ2-1; TRBD2 matches 12 bases. The CDR3 contains 20 residues. V gave up 0 bases and J gave up 6 bases; unmatched junction bases: 15. The germline V gene encodes CDR1 MNHEY and CDR2 SVGEGT. CDR3 nucleotide sequence: TGTGCCAGCAGTTACTCGACCCGGCTAGCGGGGGGGCTGAAATTCAATGAGCAGTTCTTC. It codes for CASSYSTRLAGGLKFNEQFF.

The chain combines TRBV20-1 with TRBJ2-5; 7 nucleotides align to TRBD1. This CDR3 comprises 14 residues. Germline V gene sequence: CDR1 DFQATT, CDR2 SNEGSKA (reference sequence). Losses at the gene ends were 3 bases for V and 5 bases for J; bases not matched to a gene: 9. The CDR3 spells CSASAGGAAETQYF. The DNA for the CDR3 is TGCAGTGCTAGTGCAGGGGGTGCGGCGGAGACCCAGTACTTC.

This chain uses TRBV3-1 (or the pseudogene TRBV3-2) with TRBJ2-1; possible D gene TRBD2, 5 bases. The CDR3 spans 14 residues. Between the trimmed V and J ends, which lost 1 base and 6 bases, there was a span of 10 bases. CDR1 is LGHDT and CDR2 is YNNKEL in the germline V gene (reference sequence). The CDR3 reads CASSQAGSPNEQFF. The CDR3 DNA sequence: TGTGCCAGCAGCCAAGCGGGGAGTCCCAATGAGCAGTTCTTC.

This chain joins TRBV5-1 and TRBJ2-5; maybe TRBD1 (6 bases). The V end was cut by 0 bases, the J end by 4 bases, with 13 bases between. In germline, CDR1 is SGHRS, CDR2 YFSETQ. This CDR3 is 15 amino acids long. This CDR3 reads CASSLAPQGRETQYF. The CDR3 DNA sequence: TGCGCCAGCAGCTTGGCCCCACAGGGACGAGAGACCCAGTACTTC.

The rearrangement joins TRBV6-6 to TRBJ1-5, with D unclear. This CDR3 contains 17 residues. Germline-derived CDR1 and CDR2 are MNHNY and SVGAGI (reference sequence). V was pared by 5 bases and J by 0 bases, with 17 bases between. The CDR3 spells CASSPIPSGYSNQPQHF. The CDR3 DNA follows: TGTGCCAGCAGTCCGATCCCAAGCGGATATAGCAATCAGCCCCAGCATTTT.

The rearrangement joins TRBV6-6 to TRBJ2-7; TRBD1 is a possible D gene (6 bases). Between the trimmed V and J ends, which lost 2 bases and 4 bases, there was a span of 15 bases. The CDR3 length is 15 residues. Germline V gene data show CDR1 as MNHNY and CDR2 as SVGAGI (reference sequence). CDR3 loop: CASSYQGIPLYEQYF. CDR3 nucleotide sequence: TGTGCCAGCAGTTACCAGGGGATCCCGCTATACGAGCAGTACTTC.

Remarks on this clone: This CDR3 is also generated by other DNA sequences in the sample. The rearrangement links TRBV18 to TRBJ2-1; 7 nucleotides align to TRBD1. The CDR3 runs 16 residues. Germline CDR1 is KGHSH and CDR2 is LQKENI. The V and J ends lost 3 bases and 7 bases, in that order; junction bases with no gene match: 12. The CDR3 loop is CASSPPAGTVMNEQFF. In DNA, the CDR3 is TGTGCCAGCTCACCGCCTGCCGGGACAGTAATGAATGAGCAGTTCTTC.